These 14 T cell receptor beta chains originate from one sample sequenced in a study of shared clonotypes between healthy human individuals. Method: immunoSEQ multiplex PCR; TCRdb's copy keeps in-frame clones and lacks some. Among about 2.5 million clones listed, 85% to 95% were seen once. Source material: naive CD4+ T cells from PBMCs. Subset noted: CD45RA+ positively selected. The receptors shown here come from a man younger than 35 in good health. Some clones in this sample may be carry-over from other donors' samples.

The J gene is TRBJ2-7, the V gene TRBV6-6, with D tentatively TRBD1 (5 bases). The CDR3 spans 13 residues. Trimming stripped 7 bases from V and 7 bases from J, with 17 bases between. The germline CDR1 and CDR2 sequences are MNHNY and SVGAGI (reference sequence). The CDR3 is CASTRLTQGEQYF. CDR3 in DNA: TGTGCCAGCACCCGATTGACCCAGGGAGAGCAGTACTTC.

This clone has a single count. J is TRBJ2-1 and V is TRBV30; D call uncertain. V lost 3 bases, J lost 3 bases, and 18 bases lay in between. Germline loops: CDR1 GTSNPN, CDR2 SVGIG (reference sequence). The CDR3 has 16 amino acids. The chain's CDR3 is CAWSRSAGLIYNEQFF. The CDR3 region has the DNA TGTGCCTGGAGCAGGTCGGCTGGCTTGATCTACAATGAGCAGTTCTTC. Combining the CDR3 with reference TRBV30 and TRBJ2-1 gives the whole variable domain SQTIHQWPATLVQPVGSPLSLECTVEGTSNPNLYWYRQAAGRGLQLLFYSVGIGQISSEVPQNLSASRPQDRQFILSSKKLLLSDSGFYLCAWSRSAGLIYNEQFFGPGTRLTVL.

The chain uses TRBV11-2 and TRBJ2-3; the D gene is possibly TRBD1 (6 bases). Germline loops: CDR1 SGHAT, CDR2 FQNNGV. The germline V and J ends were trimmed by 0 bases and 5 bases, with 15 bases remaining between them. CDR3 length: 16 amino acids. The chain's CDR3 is CASSLELHSRGDTQYF. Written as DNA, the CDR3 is TGTGCCAGCAGCTTAGAGCTCCATAGCAGGGGAGATACGCAGTATTTT.

The CDR3 DNA reads TGTGCCAGCAGCCTAGGACTGGACCTTGGGGCTTTCTTT. Amino acid sequence: CASSLGLDLGAFF. V is TRBV28 and J is TRBJ1-1; D is undetermined. Germline loops: CDR1 MDHEN, CDR2 SYDVKM. V was clipped by 6 bases and J by 11 bases, with 19 bases between them. This CDR3 has 13 residues.

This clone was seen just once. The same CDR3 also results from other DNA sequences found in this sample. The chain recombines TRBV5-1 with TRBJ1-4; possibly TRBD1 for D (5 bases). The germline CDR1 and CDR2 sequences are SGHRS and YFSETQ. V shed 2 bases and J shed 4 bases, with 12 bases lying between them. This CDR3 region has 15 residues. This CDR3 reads CASSLAGTINEKLFF. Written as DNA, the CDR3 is TGCGCCAGCAGCTTAGCGGGGACCATTAATGAAAAACTGTTTTTT.

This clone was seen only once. The CDR3 nucleotides read TGTGCCAGCAGTTTGCGCAGGGGTATCAATCAGCCCCAGCATTTT. Protein product: CASSLRRGINQPQHF. V gene TRBV28 combines with J gene TRBJ1-5; D is possibly TRBD1 (6 bases). Germline V lookup: CDR1 MDHEN, CDR2 SYDVKM. V was shortened by 3 bases and J by 3 bases, with 12 bases between the two germline ends. The CDR3 spans 15 residues.

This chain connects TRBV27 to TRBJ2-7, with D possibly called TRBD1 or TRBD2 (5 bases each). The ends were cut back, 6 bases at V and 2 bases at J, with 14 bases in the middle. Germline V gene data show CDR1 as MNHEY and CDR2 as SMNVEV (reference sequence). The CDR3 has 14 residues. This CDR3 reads CASRTGTEPYEQYF. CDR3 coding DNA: TGTGCCAGCAGAACCGGGACGGAACCCTACGAGCAGTACTTC.

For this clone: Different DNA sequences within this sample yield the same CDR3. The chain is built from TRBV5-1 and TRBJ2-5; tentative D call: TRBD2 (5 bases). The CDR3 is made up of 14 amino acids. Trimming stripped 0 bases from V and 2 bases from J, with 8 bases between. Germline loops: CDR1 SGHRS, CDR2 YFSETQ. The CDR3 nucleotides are TGCGCCAGCAGCTTGGCCCCGGGACAAGAGACCCAGTACTTC. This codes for CASSLAPGQETQYF.

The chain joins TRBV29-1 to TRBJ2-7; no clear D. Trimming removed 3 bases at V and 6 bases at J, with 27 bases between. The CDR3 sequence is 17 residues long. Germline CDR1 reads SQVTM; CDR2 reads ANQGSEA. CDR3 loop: CSVDRKRSENDWGEQYF. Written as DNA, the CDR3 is TGCAGCGTTGATCGAAAACGCTCGGAAAACGACTGGGGCGAGCAGTACTTC.

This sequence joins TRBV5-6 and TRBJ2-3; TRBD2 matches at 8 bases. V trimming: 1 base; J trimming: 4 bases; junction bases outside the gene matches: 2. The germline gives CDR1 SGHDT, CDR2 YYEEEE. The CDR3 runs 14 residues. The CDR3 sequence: CASSLRAGADTQYF. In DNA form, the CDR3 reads TGTGCCAGCAGCTTGCGAGCGGGAGCAGATACGCAGTATTTT.

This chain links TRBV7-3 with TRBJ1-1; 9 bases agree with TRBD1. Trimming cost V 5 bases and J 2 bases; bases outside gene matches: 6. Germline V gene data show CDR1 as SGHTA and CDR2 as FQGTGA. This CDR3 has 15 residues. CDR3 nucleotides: TGTGCCAGCAGCCCACAGGGGGCGCGAAACACTGAAGCTTTCTTT. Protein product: CASSPQGARNTEAFF.

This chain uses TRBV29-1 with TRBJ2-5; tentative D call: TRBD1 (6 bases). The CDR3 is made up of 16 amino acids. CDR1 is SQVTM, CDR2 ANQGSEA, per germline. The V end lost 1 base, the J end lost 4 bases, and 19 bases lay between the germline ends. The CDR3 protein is CSVEGGSGAVRETQYF. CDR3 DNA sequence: TGCAGCGTTGAAGGGGGGTCAGGGGCCGTGAGAGAGACCCAGTACTTC.

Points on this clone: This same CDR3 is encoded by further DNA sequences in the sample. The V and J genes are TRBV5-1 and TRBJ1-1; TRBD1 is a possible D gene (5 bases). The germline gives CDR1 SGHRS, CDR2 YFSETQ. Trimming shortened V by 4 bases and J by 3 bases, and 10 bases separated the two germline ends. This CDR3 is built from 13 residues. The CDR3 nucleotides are TGCGCCAGCAGCCAGGGCAGGGACACTGAAGCTTTCTTT. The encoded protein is CASSQGRDTEAFF.

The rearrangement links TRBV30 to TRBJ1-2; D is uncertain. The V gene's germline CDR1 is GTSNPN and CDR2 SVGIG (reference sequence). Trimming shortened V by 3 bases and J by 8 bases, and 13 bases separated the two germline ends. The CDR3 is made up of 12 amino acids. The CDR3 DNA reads TGTGCCTGGAGCCCGTACCCTGGGGGCTACACCTTC. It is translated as CAWSPYPGGYTF.